Sequencing of this TCR beta chain was carried out in a study of Ad26.COV2.S vaccination and SARS-CoV-2 variants. As for the study in general: The donor belonged to the COV1001 Ad26.COV2.S trial arm. Donor got 5x10^10 or 1x10^11 viral particles of Ad26.COV2.S. Study-wide results and limits: Ad26.COV2.S recipients had broader spike-specific TCRs (P = 0.0014). The analyses of TCR breadth and depth may have understated the size of total T cell responses.

The treatment here: around 19 received Ad26.COV2.S at low or high dose, single or two shots; roughly five received placebo; per-sample allocation not given. Samples were taken on day 63 after the first vaccine or placebo injection. The table came from immunoSEQ multiplex PCR; TCRdb's copy has only in-frame clones and leaves some out. The sample yields about 680,000 clones, around 90% seen once. Notes on this clone: Its target is unknown.

Sequenced material: peripheral blood, taken in a trial of Ad26.COV2.S vaccine versus placebo. The TCR originated in a person aged 18-60 years who received the Ad26.COV2.S COVID-19 vaccine or a placebo.

The CDR3 spells CASSKGGKLFF. CDR3 coding DNA: TGTGCCAGCAGTAAGGGGGGAAAACTGTTTTTT. The chain is built from TRBV12-3 or TRBV12-4 and TRBJ1-4; weak D call: TRBD1 (6 bases). CDR3 length: 11 amino acids. V dropped 5 bases and J dropped 10 bases, with 8 bases sitting between them.